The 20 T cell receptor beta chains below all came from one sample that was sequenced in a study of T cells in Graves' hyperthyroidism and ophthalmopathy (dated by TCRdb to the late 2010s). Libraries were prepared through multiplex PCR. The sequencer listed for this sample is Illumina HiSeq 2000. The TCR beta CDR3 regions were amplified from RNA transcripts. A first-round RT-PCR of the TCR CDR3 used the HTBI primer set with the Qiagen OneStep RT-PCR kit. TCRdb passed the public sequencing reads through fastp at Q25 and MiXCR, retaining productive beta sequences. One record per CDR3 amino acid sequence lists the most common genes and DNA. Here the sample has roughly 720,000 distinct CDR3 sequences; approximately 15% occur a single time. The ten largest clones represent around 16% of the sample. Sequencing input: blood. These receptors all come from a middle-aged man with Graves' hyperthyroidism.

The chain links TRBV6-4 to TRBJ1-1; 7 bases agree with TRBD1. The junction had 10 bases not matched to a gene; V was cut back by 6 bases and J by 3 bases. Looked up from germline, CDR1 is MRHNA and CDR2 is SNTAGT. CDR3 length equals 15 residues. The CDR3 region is CASSLSRGGHTEAFF. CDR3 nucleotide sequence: TGTGCCAGCAGCCTAAGCCGAGGGGGCCACACTGAAGCTTTCTTT.

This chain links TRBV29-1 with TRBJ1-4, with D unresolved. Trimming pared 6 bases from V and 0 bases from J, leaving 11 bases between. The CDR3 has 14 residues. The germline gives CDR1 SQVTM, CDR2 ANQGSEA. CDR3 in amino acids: CSVATYTTNEKLFF. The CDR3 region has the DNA TGCAGCGTGGCTACATACACAACTAATGAAAAACTGTTTTTT.

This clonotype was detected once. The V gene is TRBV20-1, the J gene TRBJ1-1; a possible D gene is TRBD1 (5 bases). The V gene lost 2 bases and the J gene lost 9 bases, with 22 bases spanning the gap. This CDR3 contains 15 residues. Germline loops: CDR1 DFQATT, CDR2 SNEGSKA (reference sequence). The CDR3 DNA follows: TGCAGTGCTAGAACGCAAGTGGGATTGGGGGAGCAAGCTTTCTTT. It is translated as CSARTQVGLGEQAFF.

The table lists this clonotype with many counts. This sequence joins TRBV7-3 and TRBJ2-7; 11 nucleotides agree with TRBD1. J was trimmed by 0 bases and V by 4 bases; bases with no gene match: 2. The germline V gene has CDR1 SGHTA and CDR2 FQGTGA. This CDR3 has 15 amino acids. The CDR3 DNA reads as TGTGCCAGCAGCTCCGGGACAGGGGGCTCCTACGAGCAGTACTTC. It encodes CASSSGTGGSYEQYF.

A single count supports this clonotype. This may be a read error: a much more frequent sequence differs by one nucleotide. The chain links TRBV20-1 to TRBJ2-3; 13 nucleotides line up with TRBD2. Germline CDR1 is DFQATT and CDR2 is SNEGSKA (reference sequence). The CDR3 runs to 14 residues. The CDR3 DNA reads TGCAGGCCAACTAGCGGGAGGGTGGAAGATACGAAGTATTTT. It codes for CRPTSGRVEDTKYF.

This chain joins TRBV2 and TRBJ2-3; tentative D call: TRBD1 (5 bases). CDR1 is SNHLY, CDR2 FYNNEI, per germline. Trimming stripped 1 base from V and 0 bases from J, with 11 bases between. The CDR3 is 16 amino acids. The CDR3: CASSEGRQGSTDTQYF. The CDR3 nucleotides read TGTGCCAGCAGTGAAGGCCGGCAGGGCAGCACAGATACGCAGTATTTT.

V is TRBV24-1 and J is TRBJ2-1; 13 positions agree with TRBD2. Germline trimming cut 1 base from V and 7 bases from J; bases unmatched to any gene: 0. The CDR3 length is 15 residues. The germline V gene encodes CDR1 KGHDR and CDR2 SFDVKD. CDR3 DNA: TGTGCCACCAGTGATTTACTAGCGGGAGGGAATGAGCAGTTCTTC. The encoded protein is CATSDLLAGGNEQFF.

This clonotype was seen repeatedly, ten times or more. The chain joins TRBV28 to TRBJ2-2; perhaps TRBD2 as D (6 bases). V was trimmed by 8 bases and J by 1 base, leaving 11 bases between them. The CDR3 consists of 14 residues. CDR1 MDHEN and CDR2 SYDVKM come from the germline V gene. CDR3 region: CASAAGLNTGELFF. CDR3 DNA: TGTGCCAGCGCGGCGGGACTGAACACCGGGGAGCTGTTTTTT.

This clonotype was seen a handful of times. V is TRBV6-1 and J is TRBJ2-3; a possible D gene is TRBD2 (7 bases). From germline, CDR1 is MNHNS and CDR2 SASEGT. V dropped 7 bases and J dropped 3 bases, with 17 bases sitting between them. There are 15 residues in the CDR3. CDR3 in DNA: TGTGCCAGCACCAACCGGGGAGGGGGAACAGATACGCAGTATTTT. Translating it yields CASTNRGGGTDTQYF.

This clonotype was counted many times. CDR3 loop: CASSTYQFWTSGTTNTGELFF. In DNA form, the CDR3 reads TGTGCCAGCAGTACATATCAATTCTGGACTAGCGGGACGACGAACACCGGGGAGCTGTTTTTT. V usage is TRBV6-2 or TRBV6-3 and J usage is TRBJ2-2; 12 positions agree with TRBD2. The CDR3 covers 21 residues. The germline V gene encodes CDR1 MNHEY and CDR2 SVGEGT. V shed 5 bases and J 0 bases; nucleotides not matched to a gene: 16.

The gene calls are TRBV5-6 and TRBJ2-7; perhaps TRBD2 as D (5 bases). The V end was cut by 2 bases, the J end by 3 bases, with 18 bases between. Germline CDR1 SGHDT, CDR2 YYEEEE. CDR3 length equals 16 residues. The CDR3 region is CASSLQRGKLDYEQYF. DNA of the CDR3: TGTGCCAGCAGCTTACAAAGAGGGAAACTTGACTACGAGCAGTACTTC.

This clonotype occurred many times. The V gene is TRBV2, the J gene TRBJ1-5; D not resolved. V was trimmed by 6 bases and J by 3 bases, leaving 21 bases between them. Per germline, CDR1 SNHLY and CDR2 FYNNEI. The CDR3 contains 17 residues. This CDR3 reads CASSGGLVGGPNQPQHF. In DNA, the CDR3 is TGTGCCAGCAGCGGAGGCTTGGTGGGAGGACCCAATCAGCCCCAGCATTTT. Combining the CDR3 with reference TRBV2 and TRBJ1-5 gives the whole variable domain EPEVTQTPSHQVTQMGQEVILRCVPISNHLYFYWYRQILGQKVEFLVSFYNNEISEKSEIFDDQFSVERPDGSNFTLKIRSTKLEDSAMYFCASSGGLVGGPNQPQHFGDGTRLSIL.

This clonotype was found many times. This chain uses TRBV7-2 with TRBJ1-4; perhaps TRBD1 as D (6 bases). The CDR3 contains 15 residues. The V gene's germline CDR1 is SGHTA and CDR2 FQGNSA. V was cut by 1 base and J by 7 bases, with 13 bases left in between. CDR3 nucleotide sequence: TGTGCCAGCAGCTTAGGGTGGCAGGGGATTGAAAAACTGTTTTTT. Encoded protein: CASSLGWQGIEKLFF.

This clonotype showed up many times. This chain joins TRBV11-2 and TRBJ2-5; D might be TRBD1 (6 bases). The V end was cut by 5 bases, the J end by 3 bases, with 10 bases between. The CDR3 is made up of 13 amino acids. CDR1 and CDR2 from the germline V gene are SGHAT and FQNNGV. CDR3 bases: TGTGCCAGCAGCCCAAGGACAGAAGAGACCCAGTACTTC. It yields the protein CASSPRTEETQYF.

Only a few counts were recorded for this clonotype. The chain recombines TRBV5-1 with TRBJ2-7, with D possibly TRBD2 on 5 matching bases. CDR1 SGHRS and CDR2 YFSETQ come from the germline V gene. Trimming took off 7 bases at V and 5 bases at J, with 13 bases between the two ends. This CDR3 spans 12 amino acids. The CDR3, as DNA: TGCGCCAGCGGGTGGGAGATAAACGAGCAGTACTTC. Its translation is CASGWEINEQYF.

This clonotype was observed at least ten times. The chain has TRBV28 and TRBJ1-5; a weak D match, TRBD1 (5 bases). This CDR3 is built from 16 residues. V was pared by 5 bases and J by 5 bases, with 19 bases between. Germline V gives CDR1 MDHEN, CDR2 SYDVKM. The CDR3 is CASSPRTLYNHQPQHF. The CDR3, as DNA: TGTGCCAGCAGTCCAAGGACACTATATAACCATCAGCCCCAGCATTTT.

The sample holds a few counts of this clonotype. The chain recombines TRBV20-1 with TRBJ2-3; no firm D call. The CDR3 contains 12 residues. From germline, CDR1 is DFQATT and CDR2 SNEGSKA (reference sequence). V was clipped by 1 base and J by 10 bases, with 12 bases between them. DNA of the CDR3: TGCAGTGCTAGAGGGGAAGGGCTAGCGCAGTATTTT. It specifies CSARGEGLAQYF.

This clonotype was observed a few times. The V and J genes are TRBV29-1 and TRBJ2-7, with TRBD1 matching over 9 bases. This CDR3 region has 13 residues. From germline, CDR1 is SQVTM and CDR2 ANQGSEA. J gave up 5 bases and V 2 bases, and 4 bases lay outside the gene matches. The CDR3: CSVEPGTGHEQYF. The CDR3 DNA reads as TGCAGCGTTGAACCCGGGACAGGGCACGAGCAGTACTTC.

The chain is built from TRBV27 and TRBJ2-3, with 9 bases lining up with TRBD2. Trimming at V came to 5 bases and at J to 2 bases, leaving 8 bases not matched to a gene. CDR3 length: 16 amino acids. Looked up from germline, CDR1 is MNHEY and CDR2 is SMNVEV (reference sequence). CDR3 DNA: TGTGCCAGCAGTGAAGAAGTAGCGGGAGTCACAGATACGCAGTATTTT. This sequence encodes CASSEEVAGVTDTQYF.

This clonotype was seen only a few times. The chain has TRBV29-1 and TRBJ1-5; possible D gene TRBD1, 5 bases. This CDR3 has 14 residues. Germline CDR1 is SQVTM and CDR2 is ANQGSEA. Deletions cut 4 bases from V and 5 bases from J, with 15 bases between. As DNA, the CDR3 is TGCAGCGTTGGGTCAGGGTTAGGCGATCAGCCCCAGCATTTT. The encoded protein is CSVGSGLGDQPQHF.